One and the same sample provided the 14 T cell receptor beta chains below, sequenced in a study of blood T cell repertoires in COVID-19 (dated by TCRdb to the early 2020s). Library creation used the immunoSEQ multiplex PCR assay. In its TCRdb copy, this immuneACCESS table keeps in-frame sequences only and misses some clones. Where compared with another copy, unresolved V genes explain less than half of these, and the others have no known cause. This sample lists about 14,000 clones; 85% to 90% were detected once. The ten largest clones represent nearly 15% of the sample. The sample was peripheral blood. These receptors all come from a middle-aged man with active COVID-19.

The chain couples TRBV28 to TRBJ2-7; 9 bases align to TRBD2. The CDR3 covers 15 residues. The germline gives CDR1 MDHEN, CDR2 SYDVKM. V gave up 2 bases and J gave up 7 bases; unmatched junction bases: 9. The CDR3 is CASSLVREGLIEQYF. The CDR3 nucleotides are TGTGCCAGCAGTTTAGTGCGGGAGGGCCTAATAGAGCAGTACTTC.

J is TRBJ2-6 and V is TRBV4-1; D might be TRBD2 (5 bases). CDR3 length: 18 amino acids. V was clipped by 2 bases and J by 0 bases, with 14 bases between them. Germline V gene data show CDR1 as MGHRA and CDR2 as YSYEKL. In DNA form, the CDR3 reads TGCGCCAGCAGCCAACGGAACAGCGGACCCTCTGGGGCCAACGTCCTGACTTTC. Translation gives CASSQRNSGPSGANVLTF.

The chain employs TRBV5-8 and TRBJ2-7, with TRBD2 matching over 11 bases. After removal of 6 bases from V and 4 bases from J, the junction contained 15 bases not matched to a gene. Germline V lookup: CDR1 SGHTS, CDR2 YDEGEE. The CDR3 loop spans 17 amino acids. CDR3 nucleotides: TGTGCCAGCACCCGTCTAGCGGGAGGTCGAGGATCTTACGAGCAGTACTTC. The encoded protein is CASTRLAGGRGSYEQYF.

The V and J genes are TRBV24-1 and TRBJ2-1; TRBD2 matches at 9 bases. The germline V gene encodes CDR1 KGHDR and CDR2 SFDVKD. V trimming: 1 base; J trimming: 2 bases; junction bases outside the gene matches: 2. This CDR3 is built from 16 residues. The CDR3 DNA follows: TGTGCCACCAGTGATTTAGCGGGAGGAACCTACAATGAGCAGTTCTTC. Amino acids: CATSDLAGGTYNEQFF.

The genes are TRBV5-1 and TRBJ2-7, with 10 bases aligning to TRBD1. The CDR3 length is 14 residues. V gave up 7 bases and J gave up 1 base; unmatched junction bases: 5. CDR1 is SGHRS, CDR2 YFSETQ, per germline. CDR3 amino acids: CASFGGQGSYEQYF. Written as DNA, the CDR3 is TGCGCCAGCTTCGGGGGACAGGGGTCCTACGAGCAGTACTTC.

The chain has TRBV6-2 or TRBV6-3 and TRBJ1-2, with a weak D call TRBD1 (6 bases). CDR1 and CDR2 (germline): MNHEY, SVGEGT. The V end lost 2 bases, the J end lost 7 bases, and 14 bases lay between the germline ends. CDR3 length: 14 residues. The CDR3 nucleotides are TGTGCCAGCAGTTACAGAACAGGGTCAGGTGGCTACACCTTC. Encoded protein: CASSYRTGSGGYTF.

The V call is TRBV13, the J call TRBJ1-2, with 7 bases lining up with TRBD1. V shed 5 bases and J 4 bases; nucleotides not matched to a gene: 13. Germline CDR1 and CDR2: PRHDT and FYEKMQ (reference sequence). This CDR3 spans 16 amino acids. CDR3 in amino acids: CASSQRGTAPSYGYTF. In DNA, the CDR3 is TGTGCCAGCAGCCAAAGAGGGACAGCCCCAAGCTATGGCTACACCTTC.

The sample holds a few counts of this clone. Other DNA sequences of this sample code for an identical CDR3. V gene TRBV4-2 combines with J gene TRBJ2-3; D is ambiguous. Germline V gives CDR1 LGHNA, CDR2 YNFKEQ. The CDR3 is 13 residues long. V lost 0 bases and J lost 5, with 6 bases in between. The CDR3 coding sequence is TGTGCCAGCAGCCAAGATCCTAGAGATACGCAGTATTTT. Its protein is CASSQDPRDTQYF.

This chain uses TRBV7-6 with TRBJ1-5; 7 bases line up with TRBD1. The J segment lost 3 bases and the V segment lost 5 bases, leaving 7 bases of the junction unmatched. Germline-derived CDR1 and CDR2 are SGHVS and FNYEAQ. The CDR3 length is 15 residues. This chain's CDR3 is CASSVETGFNQPQHF. For the CDR3, the DNA is TGTGCCAGCAGCGTGGAGACAGGGTTCAATCAGCCCCAGCATTTT.

The chain combines TRBV9 with TRBJ2-5, with 8 bases aligning to TRBD2. The germline V gene has CDR1 SGDLS and CDR2 YYNGEE. The J segment lost 2 bases and the V segment lost 0 bases, leaving 3 bases of the junction unmatched. The CDR3 extends over 15 amino acids. The CDR3 sequence is CASSVAAGGQETQYF. The CDR3 DNA is TGTGCCAGCAGCGTAGCGGCGGGAGGACAAGAGACCCAGTACTTC.

The V call is TRBV7-3, the J call TRBJ2-3; TRBD2 matches 7 bases. Germline V gene lookup returns CDR1 SGHTA and CDR2 FQGTGA. The CDR3 totals 15 residues. V gave up 1 base and J gave up 2 bases; unmatched junction bases: 3. CDR3 sequence reads: CASSLIGGDTDTQYF. The DNA of the CDR3 is TGTGCCAGCAGCTTAATTGGGGGGGACACAGATACGCAGTATTTT.

The chain recombines TRBV3-1 (or the pseudogene TRBV3-2) with TRBJ1-2; 8 nucleotides agree with TRBD1. The CDR3 runs to 14 residues. The germline CDR1 and CDR2 sequences are LGHDT and YNNKEL (reference sequence). V lost 3 bases, J lost 7 bases, and 7 bases stayed unmatched. The CDR3 DNA is TGTGCCAGCAGCCATCGCCAGGGGGCGTCTGGCTACACCTTC. It is translated as CASSHRQGASGYTF.

The CDR3 loop reads CASSFSRDNEQFF. CDR3 nucleotide sequence: TGTGCCAGCAGCTTTAGCAGAGACAATGAGCAGTTCTTC. This rearrangement joins TRBV5-8 to TRBJ2-1; D unclear. Trimming took off 2 bases at V and 5 bases at J, with 8 bases between the two ends. The CDR3 length is 13 residues. CDR1 SGHTS and CDR2 YDEGEE come from the germline V gene.

V and J are TRBV28 and TRBJ1-2; maybe TRBD1 (5 bases). The V end was cut by 1 base, the J end by 0 bases, with 9 bases between. Germline-derived CDR1 and CDR2 are MDHEN and SYDVKM. This CDR3 is 15 amino acids long. Here the CDR3 DNA reads TGTGCCAGCAGTTTATTAACCAGGGCTAACTATGGCTACACCTTC. It translates to CASSLLTRANYGYTF.